This T cell receptor (beta chain) came from a study of blood T cell repertoires in COVID-19 (TCRdb year 2020). Background on the whole study: The collaborator samples originated in the United States, Italy and Spain and spanned the acute and convalescent phases of COVID-19. The material from the prospective study consisted of cDNA or gDNA derived from T cells, B-cell-depleted T cells, or PBMCs. Deeply sampled blood TCRbeta repertoires from subjects exposed to, actively infected with, or recovered from COVID-19 were included in the dataset. The repertoires were released in a freely available public database intended as a resource for research on the immune response to SARS-CoV-2. Samples came from the ongoing ImmuneRACE study (first 160 participants) plus 1,254 subjects from 6 global collaborators. Sample metadata almost always included a de-identified subject ID, COVID-19 status, age in years and sex. Where available, HLA class I and class II types were taken from metadata supplied by the sample provider and were not determined by assay-based typing.

To note about this clone: No antigen is known for it. There are no base qualities to consult, and no much larger clone falls within one base.

Samples from volunteer blood donors who had recovered from COVID-19 were contributed by a second Seattle source. Collaborating institutions collected whole blood in K2EDTA tubes following their own protocols. Collaborator samples were shipped for TCRbeta analysis as frozen whole blood, isolated PBMCs, or DNA extracted from either sample type. The immunoSEQ Assay, a bias-controlled multiplex PCR, was used to amplify TCRbeta CDR3 regions from genomic DNA. As for the authors' bioinformatics: The number of nucleated cells in each sample was estimated by amplification of reference gene primers within the assay. Sequence reads were collapsed and filtered to measure the absolute abundance of every unique TCRbeta CDR3 rearrangement. For each sample, productive Simpson clonality was calculated as the square root of Simpson's diversity index over productive rearrangements. TCRdb carries this immuneACCESS record with in-frame sequences only. Its versions omit some clonotypes, under half of them owing to an unresolved V gene in the studies checked, with the rest unexplained. From that table come the V and J calls and clone size; the DNA was used to work out D and trimming. Present in this sample are 140,000 to 150,000 clones, roughly 80% of which were seen just once. The top ten constitute about 4% of the sample.

The paper as a whole reports these results and caveats: The amount of clinical and demographic metadata varied by source and participant and was provided uncurated.

The germline V gene sets CDR1 to SNHLY and CDR2 to FYNNEI. Trimming removed 9 bases from V and 4 bases from J, leaving 19 bases between the germline ends. CDR3 length: 14 amino acids, cysteine to phenylalanine. The kept DNA is CDR3 alone, 42 bases in frame from the first base. The clonotype was recovered from a man in his 70s who had recovered from COVID-19. Sequenced material: peripheral blood. The chain is assembled from TRBV2 and TRBJ2-7, and the D gene may be TRBD2, 6 bases matching. Read as DNA, the sequence is TGTGCCAGTAGAATCAGACTAGACCATTACGAGCAGTACTTC. Its translation reads: CASRIRLDHYEQYF.